This T cell receptor (beta chain) was observed in a study of shared clonotypes between healthy human individuals. Regarding the study as a whole: It was observed that roughly 5.1% of naive CD4 clonotypes were shared across several donors.

Details on this clone: Its cognate antigen is unknown.

Naive CD8 cells, CD45RO-negative and positively selected for CCR7, excluded terminally differentiated effector memory CD45RA+ cells. Assay execution took place at the deep level. Each cell subset's genomic DNA was divided evenly among several immunoSEQ plates. Sorted-subset replicate PCRs used approximately 190 ng of genomic DNA. This amount corresponded to approximately 30,000 T cell genomes. The table came from immunoSEQ multiplex PCR; TCRdb's copy has only in-frame clones and leaves some out. Among around 1,900,000 clones listed, roughly 93% were seen once. This CDR3 contains 14 residues. Trimming pared 2 bases from V and 2 bases from J, leaving 7 bases between. CDR1 SGHNT and CDR2 YYREEE come from the germline V gene (reference sequence).

Sequencing used naive CD8+ T cells from PBMCs. The clonotype was recovered from a man between 18 and 29 years old in good health. Some clones in this sample may be carry-over from other donors' samples. This chain joins TRBV5-4 and TRBJ2-2; unclear D gene. The CDR3 protein is CASSLLPNTGELFF. The CDR3 DNA sequence: TGTGCCAGCAGCTTACTACCCAACACCGGGGAGCTGTTTTTT.